Detailed here is one TCR beta chain. Its antigen is not identified. The data stem from a study of blood T cells in healthy people across ages. About the research overall: Template switching picked up about one barcoded beta molecule for each two T cells.

Study-level points and caveats: Older age went with lower TCR beta diversity per million T cells, in a roughly linear way. Estimates of total diversity, which came from one million sequenced T cells, were considered to be underestimates. Relative to aged donors, long-lived donors carried more naive CD4+ cells and displayed higher diversity.

A sample-barcoded 5' primer and a J-beta primer mix were used in a second PCR of about 7 to 11 cycles. TCRdb re-derived calls from the 5' RACE reads in MiXCR, one entry per CDR3 protein. This sample yields roughly 1.9 million distinct CDR3 sequences, of which 30% to 40% are seen a single time; under 30% belongs to the top ten. Sequenced material: blood. The receptor's source is a human donor in good health.

DNA for the CDR3: TGTGCCAGCAGGGAGAGAGACATGAATGCTTTCTTT. Encoded protein: CASRERDMNAFF. This chain uses TRBV2 with TRBJ1-1; unclear D gene. With 6 bases removed from V and 11 bases from J, the gap between germline ends came to 16 bases. The CDR3 is 12 amino acids. Germline V CDR1 and CDR2: SNHLY, FYNNEI.